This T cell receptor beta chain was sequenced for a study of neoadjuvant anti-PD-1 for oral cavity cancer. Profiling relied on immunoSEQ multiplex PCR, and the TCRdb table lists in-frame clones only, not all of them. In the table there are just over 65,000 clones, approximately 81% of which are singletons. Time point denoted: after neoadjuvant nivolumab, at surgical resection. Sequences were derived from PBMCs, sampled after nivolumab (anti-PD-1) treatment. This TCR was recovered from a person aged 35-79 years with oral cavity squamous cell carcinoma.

The CDR3 DNA reads as TGTGCCAGCAGCGTAGTGGGGGGGACATTCAATGAGCAGTTCTTC. Translation: CASSVVGGTFNEQFF. This chain links TRBV9 with TRBJ2-1; D is perhaps TRBD2 (7 bases). V dropped 0 bases and J dropped 6 bases, with 13 bases sitting between them. This CDR3 is 15 amino acids long. The germline CDR1 and CDR2 sequences are SGDLS and YYNGEE.